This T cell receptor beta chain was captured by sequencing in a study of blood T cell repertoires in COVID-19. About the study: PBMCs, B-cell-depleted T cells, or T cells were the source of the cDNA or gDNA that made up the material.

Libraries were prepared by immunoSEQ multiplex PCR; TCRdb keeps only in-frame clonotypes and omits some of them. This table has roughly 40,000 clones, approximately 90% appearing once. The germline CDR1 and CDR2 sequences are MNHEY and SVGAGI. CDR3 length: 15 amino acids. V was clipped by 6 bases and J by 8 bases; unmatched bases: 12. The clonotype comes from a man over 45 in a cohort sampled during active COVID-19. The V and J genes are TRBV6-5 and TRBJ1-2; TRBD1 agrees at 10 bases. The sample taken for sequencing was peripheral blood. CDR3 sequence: CASSPEGTGVYGYTF. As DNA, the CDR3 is TGTGCCAGCAGCCCCGAGGGGACAGGGGTCTACGGCTACACCTTC.